This TCR beta chain derives from a study of T cell clonotyping in hematopoietic cell transplantation. Assay used: immunoSEQ multiplex PCR; TCRdb lists only in-frame clones, some missing. The table shows thousands of clones, with 90% to 95% occurring only once. Trimming removed 2 bases from V and 8 bases from J, with 15 bases in between. This CDR3 is built from 14 residues. Germline values: CDR1 KGHSH, CDR2 LQKENI. Worth noting for this clone: Its cognate antigen is unknown.

Points from the study as a whole: CD4 and CD8 repertoire contributions could not be separated without sorting. Recipient TCR diversity dropped after transplant; expanded clonotypes rose from day 30 to 180. Few recipient clonotypes overlapped donors; over 97% were de novo at given depth.

The receptor was isolated from a female patient aged 50-65 years who had an allogeneic stem cell transplant from an unrelated donor, so the T cells may come from the graft donor. Some clones in this sample may be carry-over from other donors' samples. This chain uses TRBV18 with TRBJ1-1, with D possibly being TRBD1 (5 bases). Source: PBMCs, taken 180 days after allogeneic stem cell transplant. CDR3 residues: CASSPTGKREEAFF. In DNA, the CDR3 is TGTGCCAGCTCACCAACAGGAAAACGGGAAGAAGCTTTCTTT.